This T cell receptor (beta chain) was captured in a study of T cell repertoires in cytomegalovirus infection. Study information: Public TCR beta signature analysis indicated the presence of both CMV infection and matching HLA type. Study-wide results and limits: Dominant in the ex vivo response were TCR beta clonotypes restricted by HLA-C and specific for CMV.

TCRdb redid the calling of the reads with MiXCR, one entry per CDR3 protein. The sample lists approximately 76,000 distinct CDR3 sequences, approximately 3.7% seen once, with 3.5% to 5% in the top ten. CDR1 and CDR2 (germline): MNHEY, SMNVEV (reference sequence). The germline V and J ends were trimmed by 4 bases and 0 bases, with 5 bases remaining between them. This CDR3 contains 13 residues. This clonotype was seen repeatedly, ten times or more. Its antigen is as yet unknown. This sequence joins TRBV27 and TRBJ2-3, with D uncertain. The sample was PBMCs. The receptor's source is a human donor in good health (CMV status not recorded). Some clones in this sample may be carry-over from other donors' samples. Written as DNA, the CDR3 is TGTGCCAGCAGTTCATTAAGCACAGATACGCAGTATTTT. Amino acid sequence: CASSSLSTDTQYF.